This TCR beta chain came from a study of identical twins. All donors were healthy Caucasians. Template switching created a universal primer site, and the cDNA included unique molecular identifiers. MiXCR, run by TCRdb on the 5' RACE reads, gives a single entry per CDR3 protein. This sample has 120,000 to 150,000 distinct CDR3 sequences, with 3.5% found just once. With V trimmed by 5 bases and J by 1 base, 8 bases remained unmatched. In germline, CDR1 is SGHRS, CDR2 YFSETQ. CDR3 size: 16 residues. On this clonotype itself: Its antigen is still unknown.

Study outcomes and limitations: Beta out-of-frame sequences showed weaker excess twin sharing. Memory repertoires showed no such pattern, whereas abundant cord blood beta clonotypes carried fewer insertions.

The J gene is TRBJ2-5, the V gene TRBV5-1; 10 nucleotides align to TRBD2. Sequenced material: memory T cells sorted from blood. The source of this sequence is a man aged 18 to 35 in good health. DNA for the CDR3: TGCGCCAGCAGTTTTGGACTAGCGGATAGCCAAGAGACCCAGTACTTC. Residues: CASSFGLADSQETQYF.